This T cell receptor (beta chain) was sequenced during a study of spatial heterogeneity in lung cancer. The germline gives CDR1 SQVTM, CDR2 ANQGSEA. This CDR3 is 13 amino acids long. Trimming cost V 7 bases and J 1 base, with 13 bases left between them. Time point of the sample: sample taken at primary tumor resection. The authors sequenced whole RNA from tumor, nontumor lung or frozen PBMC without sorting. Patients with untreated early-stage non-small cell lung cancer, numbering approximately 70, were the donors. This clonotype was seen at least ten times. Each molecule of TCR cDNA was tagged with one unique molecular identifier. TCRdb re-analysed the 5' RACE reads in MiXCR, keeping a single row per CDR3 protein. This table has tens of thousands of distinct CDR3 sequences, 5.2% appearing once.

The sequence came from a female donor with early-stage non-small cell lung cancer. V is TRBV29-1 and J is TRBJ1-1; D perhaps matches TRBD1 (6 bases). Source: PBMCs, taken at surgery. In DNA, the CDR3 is TGCAGCGGGGGGGGGCCCCAGAACACTGAAGCTTTCTTT. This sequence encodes CSGGGPQNTEAFF.